One TCR beta chain is described in this entry. Its antigen remains unidentified. Per-nucleotide qualities are absent, and no much larger clonotype sits a single base away. The CDR3 spans 13 residues, from the cysteine through the phenylalanine. Only the CDR3 part of the read is kept: 39 bases, read in frame from the first base. The CDR1 and CDR2 encoded by the germline V gene are SGHRS and YFSETQ. Trimming accounts for 4 bases at V and 2 bases at J, while the number of junction bases matched to no gene is 1. The data originate from a study of OX40 agonist ivuxolimab in advanced cancers. As for the study more broadly: Ivuxolimab was a fully human IgG2 agonistic monoclonal antibody targeting the costimulatory receptor OX40 (CD134). Of the 52 patients in dose escalation, about 20 had hepatocellular carcinoma, about 15 had melanoma, 9 had renal cell carcinoma and 9 had head and neck cancer. In the dose-escalation cohort, around four fifths of patients were male, and the mean age was approximately 60 years, with a range of roughly 23 to 85. The monotherapy dose-escalation portion (N = 52 patients) of the phase I ivuxolimab trial is reported in the paper. Partial responses occurred in three dose-escalation patients, of whom one had hepatocellular carcinoma and two had cutaneous melanoma. The purpose of peripheral TCRbeta sequencing was to test whether ivuxolimab changed TCR sequence diversity and led to clonal T-cell expansion. Prior anti-PD-1, anti-PD-L1 or anti-CTLA-4 therapy was permitted, and checkpoint inhibitors had been received by about two fifths of dose-escalation patients. Intravenous ivuxolimab was administered to patients every 2 weeks at six dose levels: 0.01, 0.1, 0.3, 1.5, 3 and 10 mg/kg.

The trial excluded patients who had a history of autoimmune disease or were on systemic immunosuppression. Peripheral blood for TCR sequencing was collected from all dose cohorts at baseline, on cycle 4 day 1, and on cycle 7 day 1. Samples were obtained from an open-label, multicenter, first-in-human phase I dose-escalation trial of ivuxolimab. Adults with locally advanced or metastatic melanoma, renal cell, hepatocellular, or head and neck squamous cell carcinoma were enrolled in the trial. CD4+ and CD8+ T cells were sorted separately from peripheral blood before TCR sequencing. Genomic DNA was isolated from the sorted cells so that the TCRbeta CDR3 region could be sequenced. The immunoSEQ Assay was used for sequencing of TCRbeta CDR3 regions. The table comes from immuneACCESS by way of TCRdb, which keeps in-frame sequences with V and J called. Part of the clones is missing from these tables; in studies checked, under half for an unresolved V gene and the rest for unknown reasons. The sample table holds 43,000 or so clones, of which 77% were seen once. The ten largest clonotypes hold roughly 3% of the sample.

Results the study describes overall, beyond this receptor: The antigen specificity of the clonally expanded peripheral T cells was not determined. In partial responders in the 0.1-3.0 mg/kg groups, normalized peripheral clonal expansion was found to be among the lowest, especially among CD8+ T cells. Clonal expansion of both CD4+ and CD8+ blood T cells was observed from baseline to week 6 at doses 0.1 to 3.0 mg/kg. Low levels of normalized T-cell clonal expansion were also seen in some patients who did not respond. After ivuxolimab, CD8+ T cells had more expanded clones than CD4+ T cells on average.

This clonotype was sampled from an adult with an advanced solid tumor such as melanoma, head and neck, liver or kidney cancer. Rearrangement joined TRBV5-1 to TRBJ2-7; 9 middle bases align to TRBD1. This material consisted of CD4+ or CD8+ T cells sorted from blood, taken in a trial of the OX40 agonist ivuxolimab. The CDR3 reads CASSRDRAYEQYF. The DNA sequence is given as TGCGCCAGCAGCCGGGACAGGGCCTACGAGCAGTACTTC.